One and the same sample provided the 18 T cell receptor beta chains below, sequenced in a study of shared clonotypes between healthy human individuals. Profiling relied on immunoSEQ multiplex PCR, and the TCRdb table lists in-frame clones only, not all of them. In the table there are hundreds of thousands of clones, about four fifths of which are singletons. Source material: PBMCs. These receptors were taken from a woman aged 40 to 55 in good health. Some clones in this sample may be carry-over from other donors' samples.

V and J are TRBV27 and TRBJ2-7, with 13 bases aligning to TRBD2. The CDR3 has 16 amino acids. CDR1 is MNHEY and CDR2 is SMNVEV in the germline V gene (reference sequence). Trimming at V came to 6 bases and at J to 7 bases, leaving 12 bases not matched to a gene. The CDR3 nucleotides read TGTGCCAGCAGCAAACTAGCGGGAGGGCCTTTAGGTGAGCAGTACTTC. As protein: CASSKLAGGPLGEQYF.

The CDR3 region has the DNA TGTGCCAGCCAACGGGGTTATAGCAATCAGCCCCAGCATTTT. Residues: CASQRGYSNQPQHF. The J gene is TRBJ1-5, the V gene TRBV19; D not resolved. This CDR3 has 14 amino acids. V was trimmed by 9 bases and J by 0 bases, leaving 12 bases between them. Germline V gene sequence: CDR1 LNHDA, CDR2 SQIVND (reference sequence).

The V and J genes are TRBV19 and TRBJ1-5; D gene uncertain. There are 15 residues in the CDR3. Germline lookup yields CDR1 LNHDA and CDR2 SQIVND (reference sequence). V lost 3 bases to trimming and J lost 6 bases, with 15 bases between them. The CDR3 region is CASSMGTTPLQPQHF. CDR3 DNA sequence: TGTGCCAGTAGTATGGGTACCACCCCTCTTCAGCCCCAGCATTTT.

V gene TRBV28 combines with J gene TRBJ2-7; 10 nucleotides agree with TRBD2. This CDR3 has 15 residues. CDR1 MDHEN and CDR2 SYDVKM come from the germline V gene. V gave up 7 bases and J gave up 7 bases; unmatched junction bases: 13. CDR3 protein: CASNPGTSVPLEQYF. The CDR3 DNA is TGTGCCAGCAACCCCGGGACTAGCGTGCCCCTGGAGCAGTACTTC.

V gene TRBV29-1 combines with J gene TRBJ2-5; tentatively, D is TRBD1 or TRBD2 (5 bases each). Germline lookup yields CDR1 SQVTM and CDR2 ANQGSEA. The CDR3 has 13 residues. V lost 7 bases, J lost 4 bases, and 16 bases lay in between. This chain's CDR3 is CSATPGPGETQYF. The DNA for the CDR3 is TGCAGCGCCACCCCGGGGCCCGGAGAGACCCAGTACTTC.

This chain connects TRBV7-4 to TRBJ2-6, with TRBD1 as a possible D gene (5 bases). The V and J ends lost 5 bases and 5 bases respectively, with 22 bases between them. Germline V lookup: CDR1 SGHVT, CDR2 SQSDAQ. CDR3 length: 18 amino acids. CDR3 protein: CASSTDDSSQSRANVLTF. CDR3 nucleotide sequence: TGTGCCAGCAGCACAGATGACAGCTCACAAAGTCGGGCCAACGTCCTGACTTTC.

The CDR3 nucleotides read TGCGCCAGCAGTCGGCAAGGACAGGGGCGGGGAGAGACCCAGTACTTC. Residues: CASSRQGQGRGETQYF. The J gene is TRBJ2-5, the V gene TRBV5-1, with 9 bases that match TRBD1. Trimming removed 5 bases from V and 4 bases from J; junction bases left unmatched: 12. Germline assignment: CDR1 SGHRS and CDR2 YFSETQ. This CDR3 contains 16 residues.

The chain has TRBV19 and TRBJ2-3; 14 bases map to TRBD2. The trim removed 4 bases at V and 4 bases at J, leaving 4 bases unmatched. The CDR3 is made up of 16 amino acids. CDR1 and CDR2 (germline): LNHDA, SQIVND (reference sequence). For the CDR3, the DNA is TGTGCCAGTAGTACAGGGACTAGCGGGAGACCAGATACGCAGTATTTT. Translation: CASSTGTSGRPDTQYF.

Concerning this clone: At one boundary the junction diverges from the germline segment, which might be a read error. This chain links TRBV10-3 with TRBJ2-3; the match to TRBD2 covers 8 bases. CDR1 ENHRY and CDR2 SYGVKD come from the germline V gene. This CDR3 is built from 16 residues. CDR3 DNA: TGTGCCAGCAGTCAGGGACTGGCGGGAGGAGCGGATACGCAGTATTTT. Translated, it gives CASSQGLAGGADTQYF.

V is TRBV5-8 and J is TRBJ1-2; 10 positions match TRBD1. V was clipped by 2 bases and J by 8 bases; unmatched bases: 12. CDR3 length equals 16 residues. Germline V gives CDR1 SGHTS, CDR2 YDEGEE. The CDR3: CASSFSGTGVSSGYTF. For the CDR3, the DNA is TGTGCCAGCAGCTTCTCCGGGACAGGGGTTTCGTCAGGCTACACCTTC.

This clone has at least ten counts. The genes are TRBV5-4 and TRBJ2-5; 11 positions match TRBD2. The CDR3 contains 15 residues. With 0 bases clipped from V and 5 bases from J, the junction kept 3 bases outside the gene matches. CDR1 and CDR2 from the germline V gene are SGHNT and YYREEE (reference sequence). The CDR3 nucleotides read TGTGCCAGCAGCTTGGTAGCGGGAGGGGCGGAGACCCAGTACTTC. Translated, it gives CASSLVAGGAETQYF.

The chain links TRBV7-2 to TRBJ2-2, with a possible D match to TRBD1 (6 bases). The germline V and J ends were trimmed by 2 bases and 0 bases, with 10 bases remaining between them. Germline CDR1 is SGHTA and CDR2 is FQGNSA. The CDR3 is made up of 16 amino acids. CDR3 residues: CASSLWDTSNTGELFF. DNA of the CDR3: TGTGCCAGCAGCTTATGGGACACCTCGAACACCGGGGAGCTGTTTTTT.

The CDR3 DNA is TGCAGCGTTGGCCACAGGGGACTAGCGGGAGGCTCCTACAATGAGCAGTTCTTC. Translating it yields CSVGHRGLAGGSYNEQFF. The chain combines TRBV29-1 with TRBJ2-1; 15 bases align to TRBD2. Germline CDR1 is SQVTM and CDR2 is ANQGSEA. The CDR3 runs 18 residues. Trimming at V came to 4 bases and at J to 0 bases, leaving 7 bases not matched to a gene.

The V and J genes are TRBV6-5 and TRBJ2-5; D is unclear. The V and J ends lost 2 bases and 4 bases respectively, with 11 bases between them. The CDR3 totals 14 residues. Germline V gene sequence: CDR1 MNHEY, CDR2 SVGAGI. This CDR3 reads CASSYGQVGETQYF. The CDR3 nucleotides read TGTGCCAGCAGTTACGGGCAGGTAGGAGAGACCCAGTACTTC.

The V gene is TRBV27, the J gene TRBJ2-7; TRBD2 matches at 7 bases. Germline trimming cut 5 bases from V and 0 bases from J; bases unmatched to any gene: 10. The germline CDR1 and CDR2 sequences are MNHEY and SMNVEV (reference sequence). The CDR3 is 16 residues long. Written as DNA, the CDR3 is TGTGCCAGCAGTCCGAAAGCGGGAACCATCTCCTACGAGCAGTACTTC. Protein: CASSPKAGTISYEQYF.

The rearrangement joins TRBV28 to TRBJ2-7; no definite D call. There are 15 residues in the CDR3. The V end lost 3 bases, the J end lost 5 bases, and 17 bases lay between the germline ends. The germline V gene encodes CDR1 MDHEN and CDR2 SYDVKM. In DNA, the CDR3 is TGTGCCAGCAGTTTGCCCATACGGAGCCTAAACGAGCAGTACTTC. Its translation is CASSLPIRSLNEQYF.

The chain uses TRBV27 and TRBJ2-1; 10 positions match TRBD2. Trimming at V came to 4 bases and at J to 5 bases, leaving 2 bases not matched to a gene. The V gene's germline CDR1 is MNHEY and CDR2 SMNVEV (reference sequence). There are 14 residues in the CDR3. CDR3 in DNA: TGTGCCAGCAGTTCAGCGGGAGGGAACAATGAGCAGTTCTTC. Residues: CASSSAGGNNEQFF.

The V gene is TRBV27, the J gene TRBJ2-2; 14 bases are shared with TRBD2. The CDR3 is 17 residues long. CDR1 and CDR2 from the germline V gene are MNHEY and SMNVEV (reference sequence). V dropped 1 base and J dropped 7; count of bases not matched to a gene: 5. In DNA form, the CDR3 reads TGTGCCAGCAGTTTATTGGGACTAGCGGGAGCTGGCGGGGAGCTGTTTTTT. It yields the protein CASSLLGLAGAGGELFF.